This paragraph reports one T cell receptor beta chain. What it recognizes is unknown. This sample is drawn from a study of CD4 T cells in relation to SARS-CoV-2 and coronaviruses. Clones were read by immunoSEQ multiplex PCR, and TCRdb kept only the in-frame ones, dropping some. The sample consists of 38,000 or so clones, under 80% of them appearing once. CDR1 and CDR2 from the germline V gene are MGHRA and YSYEKL. Losses at the gene ends were 4 bases for V and 0 bases for J; bases not matched to a gene: 5. This CDR3 has 15 amino acids. Material: memory CD4+ T cells from PBMCs, cultured in vitro. V gene TRBV4-1 combines with J gene TRBJ2-7; 8 bases align to TRBD2. The sequence derives from an adult with COVID-19. The CDR3 protein is CASSPRLASSYEQYF. The CDR3 DNA reads TGCGCCAGCAGCCCGAGACTAGCGTCCTCCTACGAGCAGTACTTC.